Shown below are 17 T cell receptor beta chains from a single sample sequenced in a study of T-cell reconstitution after alpha-beta-depleted transplantation in children. This sample's TCRbeta library carried unique molecular identifier barcodes. MiXCR was run by TCRdb on the PCR reads, yielding one entry per CDR3 protein. The data show approximately 630,000 distinct CDR3 sequences, with around 13% seen just once and 0.79% held by the top ten. The sample in question was PBMCs, obtained before TCRalphabeta/CD19-depleted stem cell transplant. Receptors were obtained from a girl aged 2-10 years with congenital amegakaryocytic thrombocytopenia, due to receive a stem cell transplant.

The gene calls are TRBV30 and TRBJ2-1; 15 bases agree with TRBD2. The CDR3 is made up of 16 amino acids. Germline assignment: CDR1 GTSNPN and CDR2 SVGIG (reference sequence). J lost 8 bases, V lost 0 bases, and 5 bases had no gene match. CDR3 in DNA: TGTGCCTGGAGTGTCCCCGGGACTAGCGGGAGGTATGAGCAGTTCTTC. Its translation is CAWSVPGTSGRYEQFF.

This clonotype was observed many times. V is TRBV12-3 or TRBV12-4 and J is TRBJ2-1; the D is unclear. The CDR3 spans 12 residues. V was trimmed by 8 bases and J by 1 base, leaving 6 bases between them. The DNA for the CDR3 is TGTGCCAGCCTAGGGTCCTACAATGAGCAGTTCTTC. The encoded protein is CASLGSYNEQFF.

A word on this clonotype: At one end, the junction sequence differs from germline, possibly due to a read error. V usage is TRBV20-1 and J usage is TRBJ2-5, with 13 bases aligning to TRBD2. Germline CDR1 is DFQATT and CDR2 is SNEGSKA (reference sequence). The CDR3 has 17 amino acids. The CDR3 protein is CCARDTSGRGVQETQYF. The CDR3 DNA follows: TGCTGTGCTAGAGATACTAGCGGGAGGGGGGTCCAAGAGACCCAGTACTTC.

Ten or more counts support this clonotype. V gene TRBV20-1 combines with J gene TRBJ1-2, with a possible D match to TRBD1 (5 bases). The germline gives CDR1 DFQATT, CDR2 SNEGSKA (reference sequence). The CDR3 totals 13 residues. The germline V and J ends were trimmed by 6 bases and 7 bases, with 18 bases remaining between them. The CDR3 nucleotides are TGCAGTGCAGGGAGTGACAGTGGCGCTGGCTACACCTTC. Translation gives CSAGSDSGAGYTF.

This clonotype was observed a handful of times. CDR3 bases: TGTGCCAGCAGCCCGGGACTAGCGGGAGTAGGATTCACAGATACGCAGTATTTT. Translated, it gives CASSPGLAGVGFTDTQYF. V usage is TRBV7-8 and J usage is TRBJ2-3, with TRBD2 matching 14 bases. Germline CDR1 reads SGHVS; CDR2 reads FQNEAQ. V lost 5 bases and J lost 2; bases outside the gene matches: 9. This CDR3 is built from 18 residues.

This clonotype was observed many times. The chain has TRBV20-1 and TRBJ1-1; D gene ambiguous. The CDR3 runs to 15 residues. Germline V gene lookup returns CDR1 DFQATT and CDR2 SNEGSKA (reference sequence). The ends were cut back, 0 bases at V and 1 base at J, with 12 bases in the middle. The CDR3 protein is CSARDPLRANTEAFF. CDR3 nucleotide sequence: TGCAGTGCTAGAGACCCGTTGAGGGCGAACACTGAAGCTTTCTTT.

The rearrangement uses TRBV12-3 or TRBV12-4 and TRBJ2-5; the D gene could be TRBD1 or TRBD2 (5 bases each). V lost 5 bases, J lost 5 bases, and 21 bases lay in between. The CDR3 has 16 amino acids. The CDR3 reads CASSPPGTRNRETQYF. The CDR3 DNA reads TGTGCCAGCAGTCCCCCCGGGACGAGAAATCGGGAGACCCAGTACTTC.

This clonotype was observed a few times. This chain joins TRBV5-1 and TRBJ2-7; 8 bases match TRBD1. CDR1 is SGHRS, CDR2 YFSETQ, per germline. V was pared by 4 bases and J by 3 bases, with 6 bases of the junction left unmatched. The CDR3 is 14 residues long. The CDR3 here is CASSPPGQDYEQYF. CDR3 nucleotide sequence: TGCGCCAGCAGCCCTCCGGGACAGGACTACGAGCAGTACTTC.

This chain's CDR3 is CASSLTGTALNTEAFF. CDR3 DNA sequence: TGTGCCAGCAGCTTAACCGGGACAGCGTTGAACACTGAAGCTTTCTTT. The J gene is TRBJ1-1, the V gene TRBV7-3; 7 bases are a match to TRBD1. The length of the CDR3 is 16 residues. The V segment lost 0 bases and the J segment 0 bases; nucleotides outside the gene matches: 4. CDR1 and CDR2 (germline): SGHTA, FQGTGA. Drawing the rest from reference TRBV7-3 and TRBJ1-1, the complete variable domain is GAGVSQTPSNKVTEKGKYVELRCDPISGHTALYWYRQSLGQGPEFLIYFQGTGAADDSGLPNDRFFAVRPEGSVSTLKIQRTERGDSAVYLCASSLTGTALNTEAFFGQGTRLTVV.

This clonotype appeared many times. V is TRBV4-1 and J is TRBJ2-1; no firm D call. The CDR3 spans 17 residues. Trimming removed 4 bases from V and 1 base from J, with 17 bases in between. From germline, CDR1 is MGHRA and CDR2 YSYEKL. The CDR3 spells CASSLPARAGSYNEQFF. The CDR3 nucleotides read TGCGCCAGCAGCCTCCCTGCTCGAGCAGGTTCCTACAATGAGCAGTTCTTC.

This clonotype was observed a few times. The gene calls are TRBV5-1 and TRBJ2-1; D is unresolved. V was cut by 1 base and J by 5 bases, with 10 bases left in between. The germline V gene has CDR1 SGHRS and CDR2 YFSETQ. The CDR3 contains 14 residues. CDR3 sequence (DNA): TGCGCCAGCAGCTTGTATAGATTACACAATGAGCAGTTCTTC. Its protein product is CASSLYRLHNEQFF.

This clonotype was seen repeatedly, ten times or more. CDR3 sequence reads: CASSHNAHEQYF. In DNA form, the CDR3 reads TGTGCCAGCAGTCATAATGCCCACGAGCAGTACTTC. This chain uses TRBV7-2 with TRBJ2-7; D remains ambiguous. Germline loops: CDR1 SGHTA, CDR2 FQGNSA. This CDR3 spans 12 amino acids. V was cut by 6 bases and J by 5 bases, with 11 bases left in between.

This clonotype appeared many times. J is TRBJ2-3 and V is TRBV20-1; D uncertain. V was trimmed by 1 base and J by 7 bases, leaving 12 bases between them. Germline lookup yields CDR1 DFQATT and CDR2 SNEGSKA (reference sequence). The CDR3 is 13 amino acids. The CDR3: CSARGVVFHTQYF. CDR3 in DNA: TGCAGTGCTAGAGGAGTGGTGTTTCATACGCAGTATTTT.

The chain employs TRBV7-9 and TRBJ2-7, with a tentative D call TRBD1 (5 bases). Germline-derived CDR1 and CDR2 are SEHNR and FQNEAQ (reference sequence). CDR3 size: 15 residues. Trimming took off 5 bases at V and 2 bases at J, with 16 bases between the two ends. CDR3 coding DNA: TGTGCCAGCAGCCCCGCCCAAGGACATACCTACGAGCAGTACTTC. It is translated as CASSPAQGHTYEQYF.

The chain is built from TRBV5-1 and TRBJ2-1; 7 bases align to TRBD2. There are 15 residues in the CDR3. Germline V gene sequence: CDR1 SGHRS, CDR2 YFSETQ. The V and J ends lost 3 bases and 6 bases, in that order; junction bases with no gene match: 9. The CDR3 bases are TGCGCCAGCAGCTCCACACTAGCGCCGAGCAATGAGCAGTTCTTC. Its protein is CASSSTLAPSNEQFF.

This clonotype has only a few counts. Written as DNA, the CDR3 is TGTGCCAGCAGCTTATCCGGGACTGGGGTCCAGCCCCAGCATTTT. This sequence encodes CASSLSGTGVQPQHF. The chain uses TRBV7-2 and TRBJ1-5, with D maybe TRBD1 (5 bases). Trimming took off 2 bases at V and 7 bases at J, with 15 bases between the two ends. Germline V gives CDR1 SGHTA, CDR2 FQGNSA. CDR3 length: 15 amino acids.

This clonotype was found many times. The chain has TRBV5-5 and TRBJ2-1; perhaps TRBD1 as D (6 bases). Germline V CDR1 and CDR2: SGHKS, YYEKEE (reference sequence). V was clipped by 2 bases and J by 2 bases, with 14 bases between them. The CDR3 totals 16 residues. Here the CDR3 reads CASSLQGSMTYNEQFF. The CDR3 DNA reads TGTGCCAGCAGCTTACAGGGCTCTATGACCTACAATGAGCAGTTCTTC.